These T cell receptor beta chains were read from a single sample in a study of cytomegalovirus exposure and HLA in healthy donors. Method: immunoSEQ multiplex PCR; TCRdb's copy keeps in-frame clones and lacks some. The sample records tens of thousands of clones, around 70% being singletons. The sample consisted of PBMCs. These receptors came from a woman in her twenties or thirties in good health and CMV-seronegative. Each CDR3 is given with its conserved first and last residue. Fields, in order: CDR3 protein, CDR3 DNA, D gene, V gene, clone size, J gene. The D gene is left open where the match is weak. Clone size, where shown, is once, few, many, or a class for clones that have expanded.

cdr3_aa: CASSLTSGGVTNEKLFF; cdr3_nt: TGTGCCAGCAGCCTCACTTCGGGGGGAGTAACTAATGAAAAACTGTTTTTT; d_call: -; v_call: TRBV28; clone_size: few; j_call: TRBJ1-4
cdr3_aa: CSELVRDRGKGDNEQFF; cdr3_nt: TGCAGCGAGCTAGTTCGGGACAGGGGGAAAGGTGACAATGAGCAGTTCTTC; d_call: TRBD1; v_call: TRBV29-1; clone_size: -; j_call: TRBJ2-1
cdr3_aa: CASNPSAGSTDTQYF; cdr3_nt: TGTGCCAGCAATCCCTCCGCGGGTAGCACAGATACGCAGTATTTT; d_call: -; v_call: TRBV7-2; clone_size: -; j_call: TRBJ2-3
cdr3_aa: CASSLFSGSNQPQHF; cdr3_nt: TGTGCCAGCAGCTTATTCTCAGGGAGCAATCAGCCCCAGCATTTT; d_call: -; v_call: TRBV5-6; clone_size: -; j_call: TRBJ1-5
cdr3_aa: CASNKMLTTEAFF; cdr3_nt: TGTGCCAGCAACAAAATGTTGACAACTGAAGCTTTCTTT; d_call: -; v_call: TRBV6-5; clone_size: -; j_call: TRBJ1-1
cdr3_aa: CASSLELAGFSYEQYF; cdr3_nt: TGCGCCAGCAGCTTGGAGCTAGCGGGGTTTTCCTACGAGCAGTACTTC; d_call: TRBD2; v_call: TRBV5-1; clone_size: once; j_call: TRBJ2-7
cdr3_aa: CASSLGQGTYEQYF; cdr3_nt: TGTGCCAGCAGTCTAGGACAGGGCACCTACGAGCAGTACTTC; d_call: TRBD1; v_call: TRBV9; clone_size: few; j_call: TRBJ2-7
cdr3_aa: CASSIQNRDRKNQPQHF; cdr3_nt: TGTGCCAGTAGTATTCAAAACCGGGACAGAAAAAATCAGCCCCAGCATTTT; d_call: TRBD1; v_call: TRBV19; clone_size: once; j_call: TRBJ1-5
cdr3_aa: CASSPPRISNTEAFF; cdr3_nt: TGTGCCAGCTCACCCCCTAGAATTTCGAACACTGAAGCTTTCTTT; d_call: -; v_call: TRBV18; clone_size: -; j_call: TRBJ1-1
cdr3_aa: CASRGQDNEQFF; cdr3_nt: TGTGCCAGCAGGGGACAGGACAATGAGCAGTTCTTC; d_call: TRBD1; v_call: TRBV25-1; clone_size: -; j_call: TRBJ2-1
cdr3_aa: CASSEIGGTGELFF; cdr3_nt: TGTGCCAGCAGCGAGATAGGGGGTACCGGGGAGCTGTTTTTT; d_call: -; v_call: TRBV7-9; clone_size: -; j_call: TRBJ2-2
cdr3_aa: CASSAGTSGGNEQFF; cdr3_nt: TGTGCCAGCAGCGCCGGGACTAGCGGGGGGAATGAGCAGTTCTTC; d_call: TRBD2; v_call: TRBV6-4; clone_size: many; j_call: TRBJ2-1
cdr3_aa: CASSGGGEVGAEAFF; cdr3_nt: TGTGCCAGCAGCGGCGGGGGAGAAGTTGGGGCTGAAGCTTTCTTT; d_call: -; v_call: TRBV9; clone_size: once; j_call: TRBJ1-1
cdr3_aa: CASYSGPLYEQYF; cdr3_nt: TGTGCCAGTTATAGCGGTCCCCTCTACGAGCAGTACTTC; d_call: -; v_call: TRBV28; clone_size: -; j_call: TRBJ2-7
cdr3_aa: CASSLSGGTGELFF; cdr3_nt: TGTGCCAGCAGCTTATCAGGGGGCACCGGGGAGCTGTTTTTT; d_call: TRBD1; v_call: TRBV7-6; clone_size: -; j_call: TRBJ2-2
cdr3_aa: CASSYSAGGNTEAFF; cdr3_nt: TGTGCCAGCAGTTACTCGGCAGGGGGGAACACTGAAGCTTTCTTT; d_call: TRBD1; v_call: TRBV6-6; clone_size: -; j_call: TRBJ1-1
cdr3_aa: CASSGTGDLQTQYF; cdr3_nt: TGTGCCAGCAGTGGGACAGGGGATCTTCAGACCCAGTACTTC; d_call: TRBD1; v_call: TRBV6-1; clone_size: few; j_call: TRBJ2-5
cdr3_aa: CASSLTSARAGYGYTF; cdr3_nt: TGTGCCAGCAGCTTAACGTCAGCCAGGGCCGGCTATGGCTACACCTTC; d_call: -; v_call: TRBV7-8; clone_size: -; j_call: TRBJ1-2
cdr3_aa: CASSQDRTSGGLAQYF; cdr3_nt: TGTGCCAGCAGCCAAGATAGGACTAGCGGGGGTTTAGCGCAGTATTTT; d_call: TRBD2; v_call: TRBV4-2; clone_size: -; j_call: TRBJ2-3
cdr3_aa: CASRDAGSETQYF; cdr3_nt: TGTGCCAGCAGGGATGCGGGGAGTGAGACCCAGTACTTC; d_call: -; v_call: TRBV28; clone_size: once; j_call: TRBJ2-5
cdr3_aa: CASTGWTSGGEETQYF; cdr3_nt: TGTGCCAGCACGGGGTGGACTAGCGGGGGGGAAGAGACCCAGTACTTC; d_call: TRBD2; v_call: TRBV11-2; clone_size: -; j_call: TRBJ2-5
cdr3_aa: CASRALKTGTYEQYF; cdr3_nt: TGTGCCAGCAGAGCCTTAAAGACAGGGACCTACGAGCAGTACTTC; d_call: TRBD1; v_call: TRBV27; clone_size: -; j_call: TRBJ2-7
cdr3_aa: CASSLSVAGALPFF; cdr3_nt: TGTGCCAGCAGCTTATCCGTAGCGGGGGCCCTACCGTTCTTC; d_call: TRBD2; v_call: TRBV7-3; clone_size: -; j_call: TRBJ2-1
cdr3_aa: CASSFDRVGYNEQFF; cdr3_nt: TGTGCCAGCAGCTTCGACAGGGTGGGCTACAATGAGCAGTTCTTC; d_call: TRBD1; v_call: TRBV11-3; clone_size: -; j_call: TRBJ2-1
cdr3_aa: CASNQGMNTEAFF; cdr3_nt: TGTGCCAGCAATCAGGGGATGAACACTGAAGCTTTCTTT; d_call: -; v_call: TRBV2; clone_size: -; j_call: TRBJ1-1
cdr3_aa: CASPGSYTEAFF; cdr3_nt: TGTGCGAGCCCGGGGAGTTACACTGAAGCTTTCTTT; d_call: -; v_call: TRBV2; clone_size: -; j_call: TRBJ1-1
cdr3_aa: CARSLAVAGAYEQYF; cdr3_nt: TGTGCCAGAAGCTTGGCCGTAGCGGGGGCATACGAGCAGTACTTC; d_call: TRBD2; v_call: TRBV5-3; clone_size: -; j_call: TRBJ2-7
cdr3_aa: CASSLRGSGNTIYF; cdr3_nt: TGTGCCAGCAGCTTAAGGGGGTCTGGAAACACCATATATTTT; d_call: -; v_call: TRBV7-9; clone_size: few; j_call: TRBJ1-3
cdr3_aa: CAWILGPKGYTF; cdr3_nt: TGTGCCTGGATATTGGGGCCAAAAGGCTACACCTTC; d_call: -; v_call: TRBV30; clone_size: -; j_call: TRBJ1-2
cdr3_aa: CASSLQEVSPYEQYF; cdr3_nt: TGTGCCAGCAGCTTGCAGGAAGTTAGTCCCTACGAGCAGTACTTC; d_call: -; v_call: TRBV11-2; clone_size: few; j_call: TRBJ2-7
cdr3_aa: CASNPTDPEGGYTF; cdr3_nt: TGTGCCAGCAACCCGACAGACCCGGAGGGTGGCTACACCTTC; d_call: -; v_call: TRBV7-2; clone_size: -; j_call: TRBJ1-2
cdr3_aa: CASSELTGVRQETQYF; cdr3_nt: TGTGCCAGCAGTGAACTGACAGGGGTCCGGCAAGAGACCCAGTACTTC; d_call: TRBD1; v_call: TRBV2; clone_size: -; j_call: TRBJ2-5
cdr3_aa: CSGTPQETQYF; cdr3_nt: TGCAGTGGAACACCGCAAGAGACCCAGTACTTC; d_call: -; v_call: TRBV20-1; clone_size: -; j_call: TRBJ2-5
cdr3_aa: CASSRSSYEQYF; cdr3_nt: TGTGCCAGCTCACGGAGCTCCTACGAGCAGTACTTC; d_call: -; v_call: TRBV18; clone_size: -; j_call: TRBJ2-7
cdr3_aa: CASRIAGSSTDTQYF; cdr3_nt: TGCGCCAGTAGAATAGCGGGGAGTAGCACAGATACGCAGTATTTT; d_call: TRBD2; v_call: TRBV5-1; clone_size: -; j_call: TRBJ2-3
cdr3_aa: CASSEGVIANTGELFF; cdr3_nt: TGTGCCAGCAGTGAAGGAGTAATCGCTAACACCGGGGAGCTGTTTTTT; d_call: -; v_call: TRBV2; clone_size: -; j_call: TRBJ2-2
cdr3_aa: CASSLTGSDQPQHF; cdr3_nt: TGTGCCAGCAGCTTAACAGGGAGCGATCAGCCCCAGCATTTT; d_call: -; v_call: TRBV7-9; clone_size: medium-sized; j_call: TRBJ1-5
cdr3_aa: CAISESGPESVPNSPLHF; cdr3_nt: TGTGCCATCAGTGAGTCGGGCCCCGAGTCTGTCCCCAATTCACCCCTCCACTTT; d_call: -; v_call: TRBV10-3; clone_size: few; j_call: TRBJ1-6
cdr3_aa: CAWGLLFRQGYEKLFF; cdr3_nt: TGTGCCTGGGGTCTACTCTTTCGACAGGGGTATGAAAAACTGTTTTTT; d_call: TRBD1; v_call: TRBV30; clone_size: few; j_call: TRBJ1-4